This paragraph reports one T cell receptor (beta chain). Its specificity is unknown. An end of the junction differs from the germline gene, which may be a read error. Three rounds of nested PCR, following a modified ARM-PCR protocol, produced the TCRbeta library. TCRdb recomputed calls from the multiplex PCR reads with MiXCR, one row per CDR3 protein. The sample lists roughly 120,000 distinct CDR3 sequences, roughly 75% occurring once. This sample is part of a study of tumor and adjacent non-tumor tissue in lung cancer. Turning to the study itself: Patients were aged roughly 30 to 76, 10 men and roughly 5 women, stage I to III.

This sample's RNA came from whole unsorted tissue. Study-level points and caveats: Top 100 clones took a larger repertoire share in normal lung. Compared with tumor, normal lung showed significantly lower TCR diversity.

Germline CDR1 reads SGHAT; CDR2 reads FQDESV (reference sequence). The CDR3 consists of 14 residues. The chain links TRBV11-1 to TRBJ1-1; a possible D gene is TRBD1 (6 bases). This receptor was taken from a woman in her sixties with non-small cell lung cancer. The source material was lung tumor tissue. The CDR3 protein is CASSLGGGNTEAFF. CDR3 in DNA: TGTGCCAGCAGCTTAGGAGGGGGGAACACAGAAGCTTTCTTT. Complete variable domain (other parts from reference TRBV11-1 and TRBJ1-1): EAEVAQSPRYKITEKSQAVAFWCDPISGHATLYWYRQILGQGPELLVQFQDESVVDDSQLPKDRFSAERLKGVDSTLKIQPAELGDSAMYLCASSLGGGNTEAFFGQGTRLTVV.